These T cell receptor beta chains were read from a single sample in a study of blood T cells in healthy people across ages. Via MiXCR, TCRdb re-called the 5' RACE reads, giving one row per CDR3 protein. The sample lists some 1.5 million distinct CDR3 sequences, approximately 39% occurring once. The sequenced sample consisted of blood. All receptors derive from a young woman in good health. Each CDR3 is given with its conserved first and last residue. D genes are given only for firm matches. Not every row has a clone size; where given, it reads once, few, many or a size class.

D: TRBD1; J: TRBJ1-2; size: few; V: TRBV4-1; DNA: TGCGCCAGCAGCCAAGAGAGGAGACAGGGGAACTATGGCTACACCTTC; CDR3: CASSQERRQGNYGYTF
D: NA; J: TRBJ2-4; size: NA; V: TRBV12-3/TRBV12-4; DNA: TGTGCCAGCAGTTTTCCAGGGGTGAACATTCAGTACTTC; CDR3: CASSFPGVNIQYF
D: TRBD2; J: TRBJ2-3; size: NA; V: TRBV13; DNA: TGTGCCAGCAGCCCAACCGAGCTAGCGGGCACAGATACGCAGTATTTT; CDR3: CASSPTELAGTDTQYF
D: NA; J: TRBJ2-7; size: NA; V: TRBV4-1; DNA: TGCGCCAGCAGCCAGGGGATGGGGGCGTACGAGCAGTACTTC; CDR3: CASSQGMGAYEQYF
D: NA; J: TRBJ1-2; size: few; V: TRBV20-1; DNA: TGCAGTGCGAGAGCGGGGCCCAAAACAAACTATGGCTACACCTTC; CDR3: CSARAGPKTNYGYTF
D: NA; J: TRBJ2-1; size: NA; V: TRBV7-9; DNA: TGTGCCAGCAGCTTCCCGGGAGACCCAGGCCCCTACTACAATGAGCAGTTCTTC; CDR3: CASSFPGDPGPYYNEQFF
D: NA; J: TRBJ1-5; size: NA; V: TRBV6-1; DNA: TGTGCCAGCAGTGAAACACCCAATCAGCCCCAGCATTTT; CDR3: CASSETPNQPQHF
D: TRBD1; J: TRBJ2-5; size: NA; V: TRBV20-1; DNA: TGCAGTGCTTTAAGCAGGGGGCGTCTTGAGACCCAGTACTTC; CDR3: CSALSRGRLETQYF
D: NA; J: TRBJ2-5; size: NA; V: TRBV29-1; DNA: TGCAGCGTTGAGGAAGGACGTGGTCGGGCGGAGACCCAGTACTTC; CDR3: CSVEEGRGRAETQYF
D: TRBD2; J: TRBJ2-1; size: NA; V: TRBV20-1; DNA: TGCAGTGCTAGAGCTCAACTAGCGGGGCTCTACAATGAGCAGTTCTTC; CDR3: CSARAQLAGLYNEQFF
D: TRBD1; J: TRBJ1-2; size: NA; V: TRBV4-3; DNA: TGCGCCAGCAGCCAGGACAGGGGAGTCGGATATGGCTACACCTTC; CDR3: CASSQDRGVGYGYTF
D: NA; J: TRBJ1-2; size: NA; V: TRBV6-2/TRBV6-3; DNA: TGTGCCAGCAGTTACACAACAGAGGCTCATGGCTACACCTTC; CDR3: CASSYTTEAHGYTF
D: NA; J: TRBJ2-3; size: NA; V: TRBV11-2; DNA: TGTGCCAGAAGCTTAGCGTTTGAGGGATCCACAGATACGCAGTATTTT; CDR3: CARSLAFEGSTDTQYF
D: TRBD1; J: TRBJ2-7; size: NA; V: TRBV9; DNA: TGCGCCAGCAGCGTCACTCCGGACAGGCTGAGCTCCTACAATGAGCAGTACTTC; CDR3: CASSVTPDRLSSYNEQYF
D: NA; J: TRBJ2-3; size: NA; V: TRBV4-3; DNA: TGCGCCAGCAGCCAAGATGATGGCTCAGGGGATACGCAGTATTTT; CDR3: CASSQDDGSGDTQYF
D: NA; J: TRBJ2-2; size: NA; V: TRBV9; DNA: TGTGCCAGCAGCGCAAGAGGGCAGGGTGTCGGGGAGCTGTTTTTT; CDR3: CASSARGQGVGELFF
D: TRBD1; J: TRBJ1-2; size: few; V: TRBV4-2; DNA: TGTGCCAGCAGCCAACCAGGGGGGGACTATGGCTACACCTTC; CDR3: CASSQPGGDYGYTF
D: TRBD2; J: TRBJ2-5; size: NA; V: TRBV12-3/TRBV12-4; DNA: TGTGCCAGCAGCTGGACTAGCGATGAGCAGTACTTC; CDR3: CASSWTSDEQYF
D: NA; J: TRBJ1-2; size: once; V: TRBV18; DNA: TGTGCCAGCTCACCCCCGGCAGGGAACTATGGCTACACCTTC; CDR3: CASSPPAGNYGYTF
D: NA; J: TRBJ2-1; size: few; V: TRBV30; DNA: TGTGCCTGGAGTGTAGGGAGCTCCTACAATGAGCAGTTCTTC; CDR3: CAWSVGSSYNEQFF
D: TRBD2; J: TRBJ2-1; size: few; V: TRBV27; DNA: TGTGCCAGCAGTTTATCGTCTAGCGGGAGCCATGAGCAGTTCTTC; CDR3: CASSLSSSGSHEQFF
D: NA; J: TRBJ2-7; size: NA; V: TRBV12-3/TRBV12-4; DNA: TGTGCCAGCAGCCAGGGCGGGTTCGAGCAGTACTTC; CDR3: CASSQGGFEQYF
D: TRBD1; J: TRBJ2-7; size: NA; V: TRBV7-8; DNA: TGTGCCAGCAGCTTAGCGGGGGGACAGGGGAATTTCGGGCAGTACTTC; CDR3: CASSLAGGQGNFGQYF
D: NA; J: TRBJ1-6; size: NA; V: TRBV18; DNA: TGTGCCAGCTCACCACCTATGACGGGTTCACCCCTCCACTTT; CDR3: CASSPPMTGSPLHF
D: TRBD1; J: TRBJ1-5; size: NA; V: TRBV12-3/TRBV12-4; DNA: TGTGCCAGCAGTTCCCACAGGGGGGCACAGCCCCAGCATTTT; CDR3: CASSSHRGAQPQHF
D: TRBD2; J: TRBJ2-3; size: NA; V: TRBV4-3; DNA: TGCGCCAGCAGCCAGGAGAGCGGGGGTGGATCAGATACGCAGTATTTT; CDR3: CASSQESGGGSDTQYF
D: NA; J: TRBJ1-2; size: NA; V: TRBV27; DNA: TGTGCCAGCAGTCCCAAGCCAGGGACTAATGGCTACACCTTC; CDR3: CASSPKPGTNGYTF
D: TRBD2; J: TRBJ2-5; size: few; V: TRBV6-5; DNA: TGTGCCAGCAGTCCCGGGACTAGCGTCTACAATGAGCAGTACTTC; CDR3: CASSPGTSVYNEQYF
D: NA; J: TRBJ1-1; size: few; V: TRBV4-2; DNA: TGTGCCAGCAGCCAGCCTGAGGAACCCTATATGAACACTGAAGCTTTCTTT; CDR3: CASSQPEEPYMNTEAFF
D: NA; J: TRBJ2-5; size: few; V: TRBV10-3; DNA: TGTGCCATCAGTGGGACCACCTCGTACCAAGAGACCCAGTACTTC; CDR3: CAISGTTSYQETQYF
D: NA; J: TRBJ2-7; size: NA; V: TRBV28; DNA: TGTGCCAGCTGGAACAGGTCCCCGAGCTCCTACGAGCAGTACTTC; CDR3: CASWNRSPSSYEQYF
D: NA; J: TRBJ2-1; size: few; V: TRBV4-2; DNA: TGTGCCAGCAGCCAAGAATGGGCATCCAATGAGCAGTTCTTC; CDR3: CASSQEWASNEQFF
D: NA; J: TRBJ1-5; size: NA; V: TRBV7-9; DNA: TGTGCCAGCAGCTTAGGCGGAGTTCAGCCCCAGCATTTT; CDR3: CASSLGGVQPQHF
D: NA; J: TRBJ2-1; size: NA; V: TRBV28; DNA: TGTGCCAGCAGTGTGGTGGTAGTCCACAATGAGCAGTTCTTC; CDR3: CASSVVVVHNEQFF
D: NA; J: TRBJ1-1; size: NA; V: TRBV9; DNA: TGTGCCAGCAGCAGGGAGGACACTGAAGCTTTCTTT; CDR3: CASSREDTEAFF
D: TRBD2; J: TRBJ2-7; size: few; V: TRBV20-1; DNA: TGCAGTGCTAGTGGGACTAGCGGGGGCCGCTCCTACGAGCAGTACTTC; CDR3: CSASGTSGGRSYEQYF
D: TRBD1; J: TRBJ2-1; size: NA; V: TRBV9; DNA: TGTGCCAGCAGCGTAGGGGGACAGGGAGCCTACAATGAGCAGTTCTTC; CDR3: CASSVGGQGAYNEQFF
D: NA; J: TRBJ2-7; size: few; V: TRBV6-5; DNA: TGTGCCAGCAGTTACTCGGCGACAGGATACGAGCAGTACTTC; CDR3: CASSYSATGYEQYF
D: TRBD2; J: TRBJ2-7; size: NA; V: TRBV7-2; DNA: TGTGCCAGCAGCTTGAGAGCGGGGGAGGTTTACGAGCAGTACTTC; CDR3: CASSLRAGEVYEQYF
D: NA; J: TRBJ1-2; size: NA; V: TRBV12-5; DNA: TGTGCTAGTGGCCACTTTCGGGATGGTGGCTACACCTTC; CDR3: CASGHFRDGGYTF
D: TRBD2; J: TRBJ2-3; size: many; V: TRBV6-2/TRBV6-3; DNA: TGTGCCAGCAAGGGAAAGCGGGAGTCAGATACGCAGTATTTT; CDR3: CASKGKRESDTQYF
D: NA; J: TRBJ2-7; size: few; V: TRBV7-2; DNA: TGTGCCAGCAGTGGGCGGGGGCCCTACAATGAGCAGTACTTC; CDR3: CASSGRGPYNEQYF
D: NA; J: TRBJ1-5; size: few; V: TRBV12-3/TRBV12-4; DNA: TGTGCCAGCAGTTTCGGCGACACCAAGCCCCAGCATTTT; CDR3: CASSFGDTKPQHF
D: NA; J: TRBJ2-3; size: once; V: TRBV25-1; DNA: TGTGCCAGCAGTGAAATGGGGTCTGGAGATACGCAGTATTTT; CDR3: CASSEMGSGDTQYF
D: NA; J: TRBJ2-5; size: NA; V: TRBV29-1; DNA: TGCAGCGTTGAAGCGGGTGGGCCTCGTTACAATGAGCAGTACTTC; CDR3: CSVEAGGPRYNEQYF
D: NA; J: TRBJ2-1; size: NA; V: TRBV7-2; DNA: TGTGCCAGCAGCTTAGTCTGGGTCAATGAGCAGTTCTTC; CDR3: CASSLVWVNEQFF
D: NA; J: TRBJ2-5; size: NA; V: TRBV5-1; DNA: TGCGCCAGCAGCTTTTCGGGACAAGGAGAGACCCAGTACTTC; CDR3: CASSFSGQGETQYF
D: NA; J: TRBJ1-2; size: few; V: TRBV18; DNA: TGTGCCAGCTCACCGGGGCTGTCTAAGGGCTACACCTTC; CDR3: CASSPGLSKGYTF
D: TRBD2; J: TRBJ2-3; size: many; V: TRBV12-3/TRBV12-4; DNA: TGTGCCAGCAGCCGACTAGCGGGGAACACAGATACGCAGTATTTT; CDR3: CASSRLAGNTDTQYF
D: TRBD1; J: TRBJ2-1; size: few; V: TRBV4-2; DNA: TGTGCCAGCAGCCAAGTCCCCCCACAGGGGGCGGACGGCAATGAGCAGTTCTTC; CDR3: CASSQVPPQGADGNEQFF
D: NA; J: TRBJ2-1; size: NA; V: TRBV20-1; DNA: TGCAGTGCTGTTAGGAGGAACAATGAGCAGTTCTTC; CDR3: CSAVRRNNEQFF
D: NA; J: TRBJ2-7; size: NA; V: TRBV28; DNA: TGTGCCAGCAGTTCCACCCCGGGGGTCTACGAGCAGTACTTC; CDR3: CASSSTPGVYEQYF
D: NA; J: TRBJ2-3; size: NA; V: TRBV12-3/TRBV12-4; DNA: TGTGCCAGCACTCACTGGGGTCGCACAGATACGCAGTATTTT; CDR3: CASTHWGRTDTQYF
D: TRBD2; J: TRBJ2-1; size: many; V: TRBV20-1; DNA: TGCAGTACCCCTAGGGCCCCCTCTAGCGGGAGACCCTCCTACAATGAGCAGTTCTTC; CDR3: CSTPRAPSSGRPSYNEQFF
D: NA; J: TRBJ1-1; size: NA; V: TRBV7-9; DNA: TGTGCCCGCAGCTTCGGTGGGGGAGGAGGCACTGAAGCTTTCTTT; CDR3: CARSFGGGGGTEAFF
D: TRBD2; J: TRBJ2-3; size: NA; V: TRBV5-1; DNA: TGCGCCAGCAGCAGTCTAGCGGGGTTAGATACGCAGTATTTT; CDR3: CASSSLAGLDTQYF
D: NA; J: TRBJ2-7; size: NA; V: TRBV6-6; DNA: TGTGCCAGCAGTTACTCGGCCGGGTCTATAGAGCAGTACTTC; CDR3: CASSYSAGSIEQYF
D: NA; J: TRBJ2-7; size: few; V: TRBV7-2; DNA: TGTGCCAGCAGCTCCACATTACAGGGATACGAGCAGTACTTC; CDR3: CASSSTLQGYEQYF